The present T cell receptor (beta chain) was sequenced within a study of CDR3 diversity in severe acne. This clonotype has a count of ten or more. In TCRdb, the PCR reads were re-called with MiXCR into one record per CDR3 protein. The data contain fewer than 100,000 distinct CDR3 sequences, roughly 51% of them singletons. The CDR3 extends over 14 amino acids. Looked up from germline, CDR1 is PRHDT and CDR2 is FYEKMQ (reference sequence). V shed 4 bases, J shed 2 bases, and the junction held 5 bases outside the gene matches. Sample: blood. V is TRBV13 and J is TRBJ2-7; TRBD1 aligns across 7 bases. The receptor was isolated from a male donor in good health, without acne. The CDR3 reads CASSSRGRAYEQYF. The CDR3 bases are TGTGCCAGCAGCTCCAGGGGGAGAGCCTACGAGCAGTACTTC. The variable domain in full, with the rest retrieved from reference TRBV13 and TRBJ2-7, is AAGVIQSPRHLIKEKRETATLKCYPIPRHDTVYWYQQGPGQDPQFLISFYEKMQSDKGSIPDRFSAQQFSDYHSELNMSSLELGDSALYFCASSSRGRAYEQYFGPGTRLTVT.